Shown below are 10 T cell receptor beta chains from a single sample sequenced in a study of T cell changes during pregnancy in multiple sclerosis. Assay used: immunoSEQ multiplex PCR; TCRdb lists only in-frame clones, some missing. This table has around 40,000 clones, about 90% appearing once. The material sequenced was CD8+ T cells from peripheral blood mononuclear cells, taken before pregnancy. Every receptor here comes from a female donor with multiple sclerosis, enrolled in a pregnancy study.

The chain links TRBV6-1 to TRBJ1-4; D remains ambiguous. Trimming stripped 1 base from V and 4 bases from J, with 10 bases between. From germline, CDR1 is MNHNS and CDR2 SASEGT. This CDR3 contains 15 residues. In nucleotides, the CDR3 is TGTGCCAGCAGTGAAGAGGAGGGAGGTAATGAAAAACTGTTTTTT. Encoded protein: CASSEEEGGNEKLFF.

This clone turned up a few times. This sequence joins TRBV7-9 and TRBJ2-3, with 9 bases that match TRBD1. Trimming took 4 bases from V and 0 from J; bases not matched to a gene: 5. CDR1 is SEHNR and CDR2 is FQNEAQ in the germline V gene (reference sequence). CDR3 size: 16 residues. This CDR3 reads CASSSDRGYSTDTQYF. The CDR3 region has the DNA TGTGCCAGCAGCTCGGACAGGGGATATAGCACAGATACGCAGTATTTT.

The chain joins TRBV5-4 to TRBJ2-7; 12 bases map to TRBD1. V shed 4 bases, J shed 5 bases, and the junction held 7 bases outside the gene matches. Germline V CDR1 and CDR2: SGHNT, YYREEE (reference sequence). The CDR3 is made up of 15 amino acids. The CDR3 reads CASSLLGTGGHEQYF. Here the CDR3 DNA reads TGTGCCAGCAGCCTGCTAGGGACAGGGGGCCACGAGCAGTACTTC. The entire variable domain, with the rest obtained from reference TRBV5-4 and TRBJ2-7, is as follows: ETGVTQSPTHLIKTRGQQVTLRCSSQSGHNTVSWYQQALGQGPQFIFQYYREEENGRGNFPPRFSGLQFPNYSSELNVNALELDDSALYLCASSLLGTGGHEQYFGPGTRLTVT.

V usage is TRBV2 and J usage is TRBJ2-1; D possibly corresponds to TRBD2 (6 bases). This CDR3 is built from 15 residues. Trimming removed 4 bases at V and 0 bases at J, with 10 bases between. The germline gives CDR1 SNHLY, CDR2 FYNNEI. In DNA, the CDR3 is TGTGCCAGCAGTGGGCGGGGCAGCTCCTACAATGAGCAGTTCTTC. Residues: CASSGRGSSYNEQFF.

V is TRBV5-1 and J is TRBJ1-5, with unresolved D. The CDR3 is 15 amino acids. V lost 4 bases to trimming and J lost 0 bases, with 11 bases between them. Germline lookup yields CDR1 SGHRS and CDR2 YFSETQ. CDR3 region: CASSVAGNSNQPQHF. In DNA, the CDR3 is TGCGCCAGCAGCGTGGCCGGGAATAGCAATCAGCCCCAGCATTTT.

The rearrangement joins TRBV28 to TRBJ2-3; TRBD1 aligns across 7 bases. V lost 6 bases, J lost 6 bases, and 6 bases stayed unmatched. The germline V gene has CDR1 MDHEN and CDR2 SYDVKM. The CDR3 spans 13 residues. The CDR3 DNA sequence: TGTGCCAGCAGGCTGACAGGGTTTGATACGCAGTATTTT. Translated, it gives CASRLTGFDTQYF.

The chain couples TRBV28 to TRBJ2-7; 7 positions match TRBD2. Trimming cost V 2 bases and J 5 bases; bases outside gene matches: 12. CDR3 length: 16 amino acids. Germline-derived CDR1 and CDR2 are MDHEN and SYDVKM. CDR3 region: CASSLLTSKGENEQYF. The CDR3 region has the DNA TGTGCCAGCAGTTTACTGACTAGCAAGGGAGAGAACGAGCAGTACTTC.

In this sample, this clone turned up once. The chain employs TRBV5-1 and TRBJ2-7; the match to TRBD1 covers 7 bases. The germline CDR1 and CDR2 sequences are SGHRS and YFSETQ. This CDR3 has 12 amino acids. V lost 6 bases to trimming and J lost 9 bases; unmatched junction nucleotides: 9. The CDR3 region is CASTGTAGGQYF. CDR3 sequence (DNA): TGCGCCAGCACAGGGACAGCCGGAGGGCAGTACTTC.

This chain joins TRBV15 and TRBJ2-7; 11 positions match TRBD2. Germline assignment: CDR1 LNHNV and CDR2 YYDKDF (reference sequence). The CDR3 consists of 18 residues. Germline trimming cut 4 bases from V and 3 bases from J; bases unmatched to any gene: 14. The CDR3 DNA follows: TGTGCCACCAGCACGGCGGGTAGCGGGAGGGTAGGGTTCTACGAGCAGTACTTC. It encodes CATSTAGSGRVGFYEQYF.

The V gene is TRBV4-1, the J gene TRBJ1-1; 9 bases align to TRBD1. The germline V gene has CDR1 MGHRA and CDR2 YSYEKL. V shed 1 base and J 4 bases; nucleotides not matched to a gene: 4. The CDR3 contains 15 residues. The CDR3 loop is CASSQVQGARTEAFF. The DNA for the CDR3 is TGCGCCAGCAGCCAAGTACAGGGGGCGCGCACTGAAGCTTTCTTT.